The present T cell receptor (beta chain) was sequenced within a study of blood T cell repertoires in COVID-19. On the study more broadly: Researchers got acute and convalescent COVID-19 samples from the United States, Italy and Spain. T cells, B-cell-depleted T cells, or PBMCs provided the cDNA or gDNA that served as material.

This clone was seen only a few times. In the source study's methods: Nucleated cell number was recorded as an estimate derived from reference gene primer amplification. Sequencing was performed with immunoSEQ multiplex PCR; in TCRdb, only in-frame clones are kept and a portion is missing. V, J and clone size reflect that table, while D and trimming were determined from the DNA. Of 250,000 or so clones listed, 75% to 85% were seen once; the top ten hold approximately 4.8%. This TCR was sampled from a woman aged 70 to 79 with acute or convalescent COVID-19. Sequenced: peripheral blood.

This CDR3 reads CASRPTGDLNEKLFF. The CDR3 region has the DNA TGTGCCAGCAGGCCCACAGGGGATTTAAATGAAAAACTGTTTTTT. This rearrangement joins TRBV7-9 to TRBJ1-4; TRBD1 agrees at 7 bases. CDR3 size: 15 residues. Looked up from germline, CDR1 is SEHNR and CDR2 is FQNEAQ (reference sequence). With 6 bases clipped from V and 5 bases from J, the junction kept 9 bases outside the gene matches.